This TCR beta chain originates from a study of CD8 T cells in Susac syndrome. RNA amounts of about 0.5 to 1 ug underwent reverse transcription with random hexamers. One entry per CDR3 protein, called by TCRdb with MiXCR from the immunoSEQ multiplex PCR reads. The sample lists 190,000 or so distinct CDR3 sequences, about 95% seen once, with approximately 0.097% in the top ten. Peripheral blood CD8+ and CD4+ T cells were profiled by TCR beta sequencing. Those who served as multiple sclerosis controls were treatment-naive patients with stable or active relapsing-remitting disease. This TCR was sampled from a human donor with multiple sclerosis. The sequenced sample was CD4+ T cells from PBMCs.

The CDR3 DNA is TGTGCCAGCAGATCAGGGGAGGACACTGAAGCTTTCTTT. Translated: CASRSGEDTEAFF. The V gene is TRBV2, the J gene TRBJ1-1; D is possibly TRBD1 (6 bases). This CDR3 has 13 residues. Trimming stripped 6 bases from V and 3 bases from J, with 11 bases between. Germline lookup yields CDR1 SNHLY and CDR2 FYNNEI.